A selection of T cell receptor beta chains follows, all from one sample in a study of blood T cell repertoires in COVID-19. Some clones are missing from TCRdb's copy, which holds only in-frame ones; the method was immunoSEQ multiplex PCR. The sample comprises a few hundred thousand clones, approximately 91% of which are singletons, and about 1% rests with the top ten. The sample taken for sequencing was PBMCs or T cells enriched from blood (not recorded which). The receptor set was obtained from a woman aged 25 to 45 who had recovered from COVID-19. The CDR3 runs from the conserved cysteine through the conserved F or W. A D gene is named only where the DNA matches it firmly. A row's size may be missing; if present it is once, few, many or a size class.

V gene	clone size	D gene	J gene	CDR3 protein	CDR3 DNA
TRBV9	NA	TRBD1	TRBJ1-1	CASSVFGSGTGNTEAFF	TGTGCCAGCAGCGTATTTGGGTCCGGGACAGGGAACACTGAAGCTTTCTTT
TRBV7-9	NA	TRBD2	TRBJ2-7	CASSLTRERDEQYF	TGTGCCAGCAGCTTAACGCGGGAGAGGGACGAGCAGTACTTC
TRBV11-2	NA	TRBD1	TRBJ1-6	CASSLVLSGGPLHF	TGTGCCAGCAGCTTAGTTCTATCAGGGGGGCCCCTCCACTTT
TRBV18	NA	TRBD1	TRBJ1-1	CASSRDRGLTEAFF	TGTGCCAGCTCCCGGGACAGGGGCCTCACTGAAGCTTTCTTT
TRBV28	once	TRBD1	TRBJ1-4	CASRDKTGNTGKKLFF	TGTGCCAGCAGGGACAAGACAGGGAATACCGGGAAAAAACTGTTTTTT
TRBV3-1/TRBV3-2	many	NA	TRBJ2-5	CASSQVTGVTKETQYF	TGTGCCAGCAGCCAAGTTACCGGAGTGACCAAAGAGACCCAGTACTTC
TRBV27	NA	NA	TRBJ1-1	CASASFLHTEAFF	TGTGCCAGCGCGAGCTTTTTACACACTGAAGCTTTCTTT
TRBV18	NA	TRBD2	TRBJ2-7	CASSWTSGIYEQYF	TGTGCCAGCTCATGGACTAGCGGCATCTACGAGCAGTACTTC
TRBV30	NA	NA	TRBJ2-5	CAWTGFRPPQPSETQYF	TGTGCCTGGACAGGGTTTCGCCCTCCCCAACCAAGTGAGACCCAGTACTTC
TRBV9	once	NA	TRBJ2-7	CASSVGSGAHEQYF	TGTGCCAGCAGCGTAGGGTCAGGGGCCCACGAGCAGTACTTC
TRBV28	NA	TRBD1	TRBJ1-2	CASSLGQGEFNYGYTF	TGTGCCAGCAGTCTGGGACAGGGGGAGTTCAACTATGGCTACACCTTC
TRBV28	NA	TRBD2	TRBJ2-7	CASSSYGRGLYEQYF	TGTGCCAGCAGCTCCTACGGGAGGGGCCTCTACGAGCAGTACTTC
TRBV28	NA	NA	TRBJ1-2	CASSSPSEGHGYTF	TGTGCCAGCAGTTCCCCCTCGGAGGGTCATGGCTACACCTTC
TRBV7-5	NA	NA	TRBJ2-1	CVRSHLTAGWYNEQFF	TGTGTCAGAAGCCATCTAACAGCGGGGTGGTACAATGAGCAGTTCTTC
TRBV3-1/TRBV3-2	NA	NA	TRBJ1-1	CASSQGGHMNTEAFF	TGTGCCAGCAGCCAAGGGGGACACATGAACACTGAAGCTTTCTTT
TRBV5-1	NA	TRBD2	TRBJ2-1	CASSPVAGGNEQFF	TGCGCCAGCAGCCCCGTAGCGGGAGGTAATGAGCAGTTCTTC
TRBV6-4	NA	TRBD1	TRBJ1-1	CASSDEGQGCFAGNTEAFF	TGTGCCAGCAGTGACGAAGGACAGGGCTGCTTTGCGGGAAACACTGAAGCTTTCTTT
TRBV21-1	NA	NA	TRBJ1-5	CASSKALGVSNQPQHF	TGTGCCAGCAGCAAAGCGCTAGGGGTTAGCAATCAGCCCCAGCATTTT
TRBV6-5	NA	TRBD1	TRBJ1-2	CASSPGQGSYGYTF	TGTGCCAGCAGTCCGGGACAGGGAAGCTATGGCTACACCTTC
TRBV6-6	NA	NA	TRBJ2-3	CASSPAITPGSGSVGTQYF	TGTGCCAGCAGTCCCGCCATAACCCCGGGGAGCGGGTCGGTGGGTACGCAGTATTTT
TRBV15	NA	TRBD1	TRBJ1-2	CATSSDRGYGYTF	TGTGCCACCAGCAGCGACAGGGGTTATGGCTACACCTTC
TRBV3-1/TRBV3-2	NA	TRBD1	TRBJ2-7	CASSQPDRGLNEQYF	TGTGCCAGCAGCCAACCTGACAGGGGGCTAAACGAGCAGTACTTC
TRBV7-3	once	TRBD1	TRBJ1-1	CASSPGQYTEAFF	TGTGCCAGCAGCCCGGGACAGTACACTGAAGCTTTCTTT
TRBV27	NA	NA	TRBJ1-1	CASRIRDSNTEAFF	TGTGCCAGCAGAATCCGGGACTCAAACACTGAAGCTTTCTTT
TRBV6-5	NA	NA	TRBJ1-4	CASRRGSANEKLFF	TGTGCCAGCAGAAGGGGGTCGGCTAATGAAAAACTGTTTTTT
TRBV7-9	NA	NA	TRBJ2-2	CASSLVITGELFF	TGTGCCAGCAGCTTAGTAATTACCGGGGAGCTGTTTTTT
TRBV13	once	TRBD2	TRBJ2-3	CASSPTSGITDTQYF	TGTGCCAGCAGCCCAACTAGCGGGATCACAGATACGCAGTATTTT
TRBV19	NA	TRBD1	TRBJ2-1	CASSILFSPGQSMYNEQFF	TGTGCCAGTAGTATCCTCTTTTCGCCGGGACAGAGTATGTACAATGAGCAGTTCTTC
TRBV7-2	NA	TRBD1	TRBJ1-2	CASSQGQASLNYGYTF	TGTGCCAGCAGCCAAGGACAGGCTTCGCTTAACTATGGCTACACCTTC
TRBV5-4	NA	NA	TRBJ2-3	CASSPEWGLDTDTQYF	TGTGCCAGCAGCCCCGAATGGGGGCTAGACACAGATACGCAGTATTTT
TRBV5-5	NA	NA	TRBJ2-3	CASSLLLLSTDTQYF	TGTGCCAGCAGCCTCCTATTATTAAGCACAGATACGCAGTATTTT
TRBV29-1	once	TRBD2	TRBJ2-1	CSVEATSGTYNEQFF	TGCAGCGTTGAAGCGACTAGCGGGACTTACAATGAGCAGTTCTTC
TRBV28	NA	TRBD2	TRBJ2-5	CASSLGGKGRHF	TGTGCCAGCAGTTTGGGAGGGAAGGGTCGGCACTTC
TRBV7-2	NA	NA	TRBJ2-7	CASSADRFTYEQYF	TGTGCCAGCAGCGCAGACAGGTTTACCTACGAGCAGTACTTC
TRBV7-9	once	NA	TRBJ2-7	CASEGAYEQYF	TGTGCCAGCGAGGGAGCCTACGAGCAGTACTTC
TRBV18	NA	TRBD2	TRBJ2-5	CASSPRMGGVETQYF	TGTGCCAGCTCACCCCGAATGGGAGGGGTAGAGACCCAGTACTTC
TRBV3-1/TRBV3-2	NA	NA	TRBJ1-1	CASSLVQGQIEMNTEAFF	TGTGCCAGCAGCCTAGTACAGGGCCAGATAGAAATGAACACTGAAGCTTTCTTT
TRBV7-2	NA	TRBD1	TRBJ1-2	CASSLRQGVFGYTF	TGTGCCAGCAGCTTGAGACAGGGGGTTTTTGGCTACACCTTC
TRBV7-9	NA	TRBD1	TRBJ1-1	CASSVTGGWTEAFF	TGTGCCAGCAGTGTAACAGGGGGCTGGACTGAAGCTTTCTTT
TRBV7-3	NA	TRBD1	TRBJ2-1	CASSFNPRQGIYNEQFF	TGTGCCAGCAGCTTTAATCCTAGACAGGGGATTTACAATGAGCAGTTCTTC
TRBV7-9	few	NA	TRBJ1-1	CASSPPRVGSTEAFF	TGTGCCAGCAGCCCCCCCAGGGTAGGGTCGACTGAAGCTTTCTTT
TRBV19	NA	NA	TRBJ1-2	CASSSREIFGNYTF	TGTGCCAGTAGTAGCAGGGAAATTTTTGGGAACTACACCTTC
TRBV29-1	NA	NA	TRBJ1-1	CSVEISFGGEAFF	TGCAGCGTTGAGATATCGTTTGGCGGTGAAGCTTTCTTT
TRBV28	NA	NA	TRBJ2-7	CASSRGAIMIGDF	TGTGCCAGCAGTCGGGGGGCGATCATGATCGGAGACTTC
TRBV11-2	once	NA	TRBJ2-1	CASSLVSWTTDNEQFF	TGTGCCAGCAGCTTAGTTAGCTGGACTACTGATAATGAGCAGTTCTTC
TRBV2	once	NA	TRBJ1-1	CASSDTRRNTEAFF	TGTGCCAGCAGTGATACAAGGAGGAACACTGAAGCTTTCTTT
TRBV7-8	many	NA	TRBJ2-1	CASSSGGTDEQFF	TGTGCCAGCAGCTCAGGAGGGACCGATGAGCAGTTCTTC
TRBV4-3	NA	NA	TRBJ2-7	CASSQNPGGTYEQYF	TGCGCCAGCAGCCAAAACCCGGGGGGCACCTACGAGCAGTACTTC
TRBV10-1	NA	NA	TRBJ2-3	CASSDGGQTDTQYF	TGCGCCAGCAGTGATGGGGGCCAGACAGATACGCAGTATTTT
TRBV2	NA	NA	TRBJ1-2	CASRIYREASNGYTF	TGTGCCAGCAGGATCTACAGGGAAGCGTCGAATGGCTACACCTTC
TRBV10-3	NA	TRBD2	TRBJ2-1	CAISESGLAGKTAYNEQFF	TGTGCCATCAGTGAGTCCGGACTAGCGGGAAAGACAGCCTACAATGAGCAGTTCTTC
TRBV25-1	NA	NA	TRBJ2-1	CASIPHSGRYNEQFF	TGTGCCAGCATCCCCCATAGCGGACGGTACAATGAGCAGTTCTTC
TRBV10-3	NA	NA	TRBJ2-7	CAIESSRLDEQYF	TGTGCCATCGAAAGTAGCCGGCTCGACGAGCAGTACTTC
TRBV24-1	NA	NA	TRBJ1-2	CATEDSNYGYTF	TGTGCCACCGAAGACAGTAACTATGGCTACACCTTC
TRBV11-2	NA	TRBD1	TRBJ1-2	CASSRTGDYGYTF	TGTGCCAGCAGCCGGACAGGGGACTATGGCTACACCTTC
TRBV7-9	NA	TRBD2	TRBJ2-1	CASSTTSGRFDHNEQFF	TGTGCCAGCAGCACCACTAGCGGGAGGTTTGACCACAATGAGCAGTTCTTC
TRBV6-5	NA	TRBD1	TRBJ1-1	CASSYGDSEAFF	TGTGCCAGCAGTTACGGGGACAGCGAAGCTTTCTTT
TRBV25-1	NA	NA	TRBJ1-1	CASSEFGEGLYTEAFF	TGTGCCAGCAGTGAATTCGGGGAAGGGCTTTACACTGAAGCTTTCTTT